This TCR beta chain emerged from a study of human T cells and chemical hapten exposure. Overall study: Patients were mainly female, each with alopecia areata, totalis or universalis.

This clonotype turned up a few times. The target antigen is unknown. This CDR3 is built from 16 residues. V was clipped by 7 bases and J by 3 bases, with 22 bases between them. MiXCR, run by TCRdb on the RACE reads, gives a single entry per CDR3 protein. In the table there are about 380,000 distinct CDR3 sequences, approximately 5.1% of which are singletons. Time point reported: patch test 1, 2 weeks after DPC sensitization. Treatment indicated: therapeutic diphenylcyclopropenone sensitization with weekly scalp DPC. Study-wide results and limits: Donor immune responses may differ from healthy people's, since all donors had alopecia. There was no change with DPC sensitization in TCRs above 1 in 1000 frequency.

The rearrangement joins TRBV12-3 or TRBV12-4 to TRBJ2-7, with a weak D call TRBD2 (7 bases). The TCR was taken from a woman in her forties or fifties with alopecia areata. Some clones in this sample may be carry-over from other donors' samples. The specimen was whole blood, collected in connection with sensitization to the hapten diphenylcyclopropenone (DPC). The DNA for the CDR3 is TGTGCCAGCAACCTTAGGGGGGGAACTGCCTTCTACGAGCAGTACTTC. It translates to CASNLRGGTAFYEQYF.